These 5 T cell receptor beta chains share one sample of origin, sequenced in a study of T cell responses to AZD1222 COVID-19 vaccine. Sequencing used immunoSEQ multiplex PCR; TCRdb keeps in-frame clones, though not all of them. The sample lists some 96,000 clones, roughly 90% seen once, with about 2.9% in the top ten. Sequences were derived from peripheral blood, sampled on day 0 of AZD1222 vaccination. These receptors were taken from an adult in good health.

The chain joins TRBV10-1 to TRBJ2-5, with D hard to call. Per germline, CDR1 WNHNN and CDR2 SYGVQD (reference sequence). The CDR3 loop spans 13 amino acids. V was cut by 5 bases and J by 3 bases, with 10 bases left in between. The CDR3 bases are TGCGCCAGCAGTAGGGATTTAGAAGAGACCCAGTACTTC. Translation: CASSRDLEETQYF.

V is TRBV28 and J is TRBJ2-7; D possibly corresponds to TRBD2 (6 bases). V lost 3 bases to trimming and J lost 9 bases, with 15 bases between them. The CDR3 loop spans 13 amino acids. Per the germline V gene, CDR1 is MDHEN and CDR2 is SYDVKM. The CDR3 here is CASSFLRGGLQYF. The CDR3 DNA sequence: TGTGCCAGCAGTTTTTTAAGGGGAGGACTGCAGTACTTC.

This clone was detected once. The rearrangement joins TRBV4-1 to TRBJ2-7; D remains ambiguous. Trimming took off 4 bases at V and 3 bases at J, with 16 bases between the two ends. Per germline, CDR1 MGHRA and CDR2 YSYEKL. The CDR3 loop spans 15 amino acids. The CDR3 nucleotides read TGCGCCAGCAGCCCCGGGCTAAGCGCAGACTACGAGCAGTACTTC. It is translated as CASSPGLSADYEQYF.

V usage is TRBV7-3 and J usage is TRBJ1-1, with TRBD1 as a possible D gene (5 bases). The CDR3 is 16 residues long. Germline V gene data show CDR1 as SGHTA and CDR2 as FQGTGA. V lost 5 bases to trimming and J lost 0 bases, with 16 bases between them. DNA of the CDR3: TGTGCCAGCAGCCCGACCGGGGCGGGTATGAACACTGAAGCTTTCTTT. Its protein is CASSPTGAGMNTEAFF.

This chain connects TRBV7-8 to TRBJ2-5; perhaps TRBD1 as D (6 bases). This CDR3 contains 13 residues. Germline assignment: CDR1 SGHVS and CDR2 FQNEAQ. The V end lost 4 bases, the J end lost 5 bases, and 11 bases lay between the germline ends. The CDR3 sequence: CASSSTGWETQYF. Here the CDR3 DNA reads TGTGCCAGCAGCTCAACAGGGTGGGAGACCCAGTACTTC.